The present entry profiles one T cell receptor beta chain with its context. CDR1 is SGHVS and CDR2 is FQNEAQ in the germline V gene. Trimming took off 1 base at V and 2 bases at J, with 12 bases between the two ends. The CDR3 extends over 15 amino acids. How the authors handled the data: By means of reference gene primer amplification, nucleated cell counts were estimated. The protocol was immunoSEQ multiplex PCR, while the TCRdb copy is restricted to in-frame clones and leaves out a portion. The DNA was the basis for D and trimming; V, J and clone size are from that table. The data show about 200,000 clones, 80% to 90% seen once. The source of the sample is a study of blood T cell repertoires in COVID-19. Study-wide background: Whether acute or convalescent, the COVID-19 samples came from the United States, Italy and Spain.

This chain links TRBV7-8 with TRBJ2-7; D call uncertain. This TCR was recovered from an older man with acute or convalescent COVID-19. The material sequenced was peripheral blood. CDR3 region: CASSLGGLSTYEQYF. The CDR3 DNA reads TGTGCCAGCAGCTTAGGTGGCCTCTCCACCTACGAGCAGTACTTC.